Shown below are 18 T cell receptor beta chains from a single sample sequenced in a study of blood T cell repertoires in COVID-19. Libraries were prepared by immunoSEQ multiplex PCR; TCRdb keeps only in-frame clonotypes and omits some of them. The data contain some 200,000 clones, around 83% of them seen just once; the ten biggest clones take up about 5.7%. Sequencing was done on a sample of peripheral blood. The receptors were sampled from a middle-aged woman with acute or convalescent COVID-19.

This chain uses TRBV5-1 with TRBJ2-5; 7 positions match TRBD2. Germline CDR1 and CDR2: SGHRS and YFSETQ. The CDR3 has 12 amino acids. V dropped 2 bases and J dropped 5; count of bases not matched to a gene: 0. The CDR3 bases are TGCGCCAGCAGCTTCGGGGGGGAGACCCAGTACTTC. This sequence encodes CASSFGGETQYF.

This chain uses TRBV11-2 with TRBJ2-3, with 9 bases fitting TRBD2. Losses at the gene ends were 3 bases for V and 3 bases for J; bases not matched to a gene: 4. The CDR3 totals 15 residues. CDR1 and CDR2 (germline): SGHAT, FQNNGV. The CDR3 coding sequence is TGTGCCAGCAGCTTTAGCGGGGGCGGGACAGATACGCAGTATTTT. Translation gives CASSFSGGGTDTQYF.

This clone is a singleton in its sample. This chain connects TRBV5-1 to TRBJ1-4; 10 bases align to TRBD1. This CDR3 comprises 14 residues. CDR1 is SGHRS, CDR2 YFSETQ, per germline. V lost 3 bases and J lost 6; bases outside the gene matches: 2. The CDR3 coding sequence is TGCGCCAGCAGCTCGACAGGGGGCTATGAAAAACTGTTTTTT. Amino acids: CASSSTGGYEKLFF.

The CDR3 bases are TGTGCCAGCAGTTTTCCTGGGGGCGGGTATGGCTACACCTTC. This gives the protein CASSFPGGGYGYTF. The V and J genes are TRBV28 and TRBJ1-2, with D possibly being TRBD1 (6 bases). Germline V gives CDR1 MDHEN, CDR2 SYDVKM. The CDR3 contains 14 residues. V lost 3 bases and J lost 5, with 13 bases in between.

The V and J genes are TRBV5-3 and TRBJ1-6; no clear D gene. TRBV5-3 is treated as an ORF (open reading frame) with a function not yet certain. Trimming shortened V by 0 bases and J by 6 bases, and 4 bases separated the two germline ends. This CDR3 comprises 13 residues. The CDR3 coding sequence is TGTGCCAGAAGCTTGGGTCTTAATTCACCCCTCCACTTT. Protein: CARSLGLNSPLHF.

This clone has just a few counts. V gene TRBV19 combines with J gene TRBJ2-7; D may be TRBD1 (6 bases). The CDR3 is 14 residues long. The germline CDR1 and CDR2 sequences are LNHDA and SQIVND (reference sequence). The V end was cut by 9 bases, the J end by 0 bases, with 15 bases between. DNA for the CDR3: TGTGCCAGCGCAGGCCGGGACAACTCCTACGAGCAGTACTTC. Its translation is CASAGRDNSYEQYF.

The CDR3 protein is CASSLPVAPGYGYTF. The CDR3 DNA reads as TGTGCCAGCAGTCTACCCGTGGCCCCAGGCTATGGCTACACCTTC. The V and J genes are TRBV28 and TRBJ1-2; no firm D call. Trimming removed 5 bases at V and 4 bases at J, with 17 bases between. The CDR3 consists of 15 residues. The germline CDR1 and CDR2 sequences are MDHEN and SYDVKM.

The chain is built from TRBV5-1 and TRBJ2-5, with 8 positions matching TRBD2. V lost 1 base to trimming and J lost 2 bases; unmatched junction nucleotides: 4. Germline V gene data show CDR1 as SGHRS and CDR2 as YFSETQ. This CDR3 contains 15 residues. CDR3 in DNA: TGCGCCAGCAGCTTGATCGGGACTAGACAAGAGACCCAGTACTTC. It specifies CASSLIGTRQETQYF.

CDR3 nucleotides: TGTGCCAGCACGGCCGGGAGTCCCCGGTCACCCCTCCACTTT. Residues: CASTAGSPRSPLHF. The chain employs TRBV28 and TRBJ1-6; D not resolved. The germline CDR1 and CDR2 sequences are MDHEN and SYDVKM. The germline V and J ends were trimmed by 7 bases and 10 bases, with 17 bases remaining between them. The CDR3 consists of 14 residues.

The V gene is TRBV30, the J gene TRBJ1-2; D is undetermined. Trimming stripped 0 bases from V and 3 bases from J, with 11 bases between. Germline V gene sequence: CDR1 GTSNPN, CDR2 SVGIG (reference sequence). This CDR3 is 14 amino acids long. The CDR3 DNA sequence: TGTGCCTGGAGTGTACTGCGGGAATACTATGGCTACACCTTC. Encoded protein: CAWSVLREYYGYTF.

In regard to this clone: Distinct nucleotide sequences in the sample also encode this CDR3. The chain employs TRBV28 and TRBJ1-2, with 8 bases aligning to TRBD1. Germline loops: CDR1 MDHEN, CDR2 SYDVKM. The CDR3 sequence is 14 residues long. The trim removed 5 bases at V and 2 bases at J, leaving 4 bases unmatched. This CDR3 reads CASSTTGGNYGYTF. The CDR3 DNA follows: TGTGCCAGCAGTACAACAGGGGGGAACTATGGCTACACCTTC.

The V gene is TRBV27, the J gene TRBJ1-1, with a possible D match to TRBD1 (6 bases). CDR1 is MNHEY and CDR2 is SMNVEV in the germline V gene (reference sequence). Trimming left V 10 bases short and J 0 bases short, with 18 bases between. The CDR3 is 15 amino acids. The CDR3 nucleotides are TGTGCCATCACCCAGGGGCGACCCATGAACACTGAAGCTTTCTTT. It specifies CAITQGRPMNTEAFF.

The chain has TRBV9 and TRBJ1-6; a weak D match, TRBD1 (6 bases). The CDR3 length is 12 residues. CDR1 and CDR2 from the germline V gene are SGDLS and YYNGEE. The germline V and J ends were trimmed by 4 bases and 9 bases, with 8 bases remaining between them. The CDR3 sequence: CASSLQGSPLHF. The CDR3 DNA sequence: TGTGCCAGCAGCTTACAGGGTTCACCCCTCCACTTT. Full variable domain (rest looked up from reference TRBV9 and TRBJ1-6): DSGVTQTPKHLITATGQRVTLRCSPRSGDLSVYWYQQSLDQGLQFLIQYYNGEERAKGNILERFSAQQFPDLHSELNLSSLELGDSALYFCASSLQGSPLHFGNGTRLTVT.

The CDR3 DNA sequence: TGTGCCAGCACCCTAAGTTCCGGGGGGCAAGAGACCCAGTACTTC. Protein sequence: CASTLSSGGQETQYF. The V and J genes are TRBV6-5 and TRBJ2-5, with TRBD2 matching over 7 bases. The CDR3 totals 15 residues. The V and J ends lost 7 bases and 2 bases, in that order; junction bases with no gene match: 10. Germline-derived CDR1 and CDR2 are MNHEY and SVGAGI.

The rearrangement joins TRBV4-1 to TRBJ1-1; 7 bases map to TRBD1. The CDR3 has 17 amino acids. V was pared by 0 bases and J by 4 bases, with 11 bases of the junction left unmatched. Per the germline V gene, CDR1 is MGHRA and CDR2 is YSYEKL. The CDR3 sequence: CASSQDSRQGWFTEAFF. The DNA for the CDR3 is TGCGCCAGCAGCCAAGATTCCCGACAGGGTTGGTTCACTGAAGCTTTCTTT.

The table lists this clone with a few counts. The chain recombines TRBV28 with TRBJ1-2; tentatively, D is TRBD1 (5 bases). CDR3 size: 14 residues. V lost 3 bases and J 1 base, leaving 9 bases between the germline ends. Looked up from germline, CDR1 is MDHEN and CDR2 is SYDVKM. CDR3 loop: CASSLRGDNYGYTF. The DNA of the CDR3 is TGTGCCAGCAGTTTGCGGGGGGATAACTATGGCTACACCTTC.

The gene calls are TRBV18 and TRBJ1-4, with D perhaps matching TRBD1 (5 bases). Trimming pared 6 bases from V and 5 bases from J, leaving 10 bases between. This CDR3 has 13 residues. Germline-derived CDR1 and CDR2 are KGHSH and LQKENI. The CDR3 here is CASSWGENEKLFF. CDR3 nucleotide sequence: TGTGCCAGCTCCTGGGGGGAGAATGAAAAACTGTTTTTT. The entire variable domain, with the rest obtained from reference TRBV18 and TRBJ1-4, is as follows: NAGVMQNPRHLVRRRGQEARLRCSPMKGHSHVYWYRQLPEEGLKFMVYLQKENIIDESGMPKERFSAEFPKEGPSILRIQQVVRGDSAAYFCASSWGENEKLFFGSGTQLSVL.

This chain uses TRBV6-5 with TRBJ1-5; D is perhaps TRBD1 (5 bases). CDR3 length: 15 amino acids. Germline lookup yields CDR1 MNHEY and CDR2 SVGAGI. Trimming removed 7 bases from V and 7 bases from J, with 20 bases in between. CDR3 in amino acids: CASIVRGESGQPQHF. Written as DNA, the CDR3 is TGTGCCAGCATAGTTCGGGGGGAATCGGGCCAGCCCCAGCATTTT.